The 15 T cell receptor beta chains below were found in one sample sequenced in a study of T cell repertoires in cytomegalovirus infection. TCRdb ran MiXCR on the reads and lists one entry per CDR3 protein. The sample holds around 320,000 distinct CDR3 sequences, more than 8% seen once. The sequenced sample was PBMCs. The receptors stem from a human donor in good health (CMV status not recorded). Some clones in this sample may be carry-over from other donors' samples.

This clonotype has a count of ten or more. As DNA, the CDR3 is TGTGCCAGCAGCCCAAGGAGACGGACGTACCAAGAGACCCAGTACTTC. This encodes CASSPRRRTYQETQYF. The V call is TRBV11-2, the J call TRBJ2-5; D is uncertain. CDR1 is SGHAT, CDR2 FQNNGV, per germline. V shed 5 bases and J shed 0 bases, with 16 bases lying between them. The CDR3 length is 16 residues.

This clonotype appeared many times. The CDR3 DNA is TGTGCCAGCAGCTTAGGAGGGGGAACAATTAGCACTGAAGCTTTCTTT. Its translation: CASSLGGGTISTEAFF. V and J are TRBV7-9 and TRBJ1-1; maybe TRBD1 (6 bases). Germline V lookup: CDR1 SEHNR, CDR2 FQNEAQ (reference sequence). V was shortened by 1 base and J by 4 bases, with 16 bases between the two germline ends. The CDR3 runs to 16 residues.

In its sample, this clonotype was seen many times. The CDR3 sequence is CASSFPPGRDNKNIQYF. CDR3 nucleotide sequence: TGTGCCAGCAGTTTCCCGCCCGGGAGGGACAATAAAAACATTCAGTACTTC. This sequence joins TRBV28 and TRBJ2-4, with TRBD2 identical over 8 bases. CDR3 size: 17 residues. Germline CDR1 and CDR2: MDHEN and SYDVKM. The J segment lost 4 bases and the V segment lost 3 bases, leaving 11 bases of the junction unmatched.

In this sample, this clonotype turned up many times. The genes are TRBV20-1 and TRBJ2-4; D ambiguous. The ends were cut back, 3 bases at V and 1 base at J, with 10 bases in the middle. The V gene's germline CDR1 is DFQATT and CDR2 SNEGSKA (reference sequence). The CDR3 consists of 14 residues. The CDR3 here is CSARGNVAKNIQYF. CDR3 sequence (DNA): TGCAGTGCTAGGGGGAATGTGGCCAAAAACATTCAGTACTTC.

There are many counts of this clonotype. The V call is TRBV20-1, the J call TRBJ2-7; no firm D call. V was trimmed by 1 base and J by 2 bases, leaving 9 bases between them. Germline V gives CDR1 DFQATT, CDR2 SNEGSKA (reference sequence). This CDR3 has 13 residues. CDR3 DNA: TGCAGTGCTAGAGGGCAGAACCCCTACGAGCAGTACTTC. This sequence encodes CSARGQNPYEQYF.

This clonotype was observed many times. The chain has TRBV7-9 and TRBJ2-7; TRBD2 aligns across 11 bases. This CDR3 has 17 residues. V lost 2 bases and J lost 0; bases outside the gene matches: 6. Per the germline V gene, CDR1 is SEHNR and CDR2 is FQNEAQ (reference sequence). The CDR3 loop reads CASSLPPGTSGSYEQYF. The CDR3 nucleotides read TGTGCCAGCAGCTTACCGCCAGGGACTAGCGGCTCCTACGAGCAGTACTTC.

The sample holds a few counts of this clonotype. The V gene is TRBV3-1, the J gene TRBJ1-1; a possible D gene is TRBD1 (5 bases). CDR3 length equals 15 residues. Germline assignment: CDR1 LGHDT and CDR2 YNNKEL (reference sequence). The ends were cut back, 4 bases at V and 4 bases at J, with 16 bases in the middle. The CDR3 is CASSLLGGKSTEAFF. CDR3 coding DNA: TGTGCCAGCAGCCTTCTCGGGGGAAAGAGCACTGAAGCTTTCTTT. Complete variable domain (other parts from reference TRBV3-1 and TRBJ1-1): DTAVSQTPKYLVTQMGNDKSIKCEQNLGHDTMYWYKQDSKKFLKIMFSYNNKELIINETVPNRFSPKSPDKAHLNLHINSLELGDSAVYFCASSLLGGKSTEAFFGQGTRLTVV.

The chain is built from TRBV27 and TRBJ2-7; TRBD1 is a possible D gene (6 bases). Trimming removed 6 bases at V and 3 bases at J, with 12 bases between. The germline gives CDR1 MNHEY, CDR2 SMNVEV (reference sequence). This CDR3 has 13 amino acids. CDR3 bases: TGTGCCAGCAGCCAAGACAGGATCTACGAGCAGTACTTC. Translation gives CASSQDRIYEQYF.

The J gene is TRBJ2-7, the V gene TRBV24-1; no firm D call. V lost 4 bases, J lost 3 bases, and 18 bases lay in between. CDR1 KGHDR and CDR2 SFDVKD come from the germline V gene. There are 16 residues in the CDR3. The CDR3 DNA is TGTGCCACCAGTGACCCGAGAGGACCCACTGTCTACGAGCAGTACTTC. Amino acids: CATSDPRGPTVYEQYF.

Only a few counts were recorded for this clonotype. This rearrangement joins TRBV30 to TRBJ2-1; tentative D call: TRBD2 (6 bases). CDR3 length equals 16 residues. In germline, CDR1 is GTSNPN, CDR2 SVGIG (reference sequence). The V end lost 1 base, the J end lost 3 bases, and 16 bases lay between the germline ends. The CDR3 sequence: CAWSEGSGVIYNEQFF. The CDR3 bases are TGTGCCTGGAGTGAGGGTAGCGGAGTGATCTACAATGAGCAGTTCTTC.

The chain uses TRBV12-3 or TRBV12-4 and TRBJ1-4; D may be TRBD1 (5 bases). The V gene lost 2 bases and the J gene lost 10 bases, with 17 bases spanning the gap. The CDR3 contains 15 residues. CDR3 in amino acids: CASSLTSPGGVKLFF. The CDR3 nucleotides read TGTGCCAGCAGTTTAACCTCCCCGGGGGGTGTAAAACTGTTTTTT.

This clonotype was seen ten or more times. The genes are TRBV30 and TRBJ2-7, with TRBD1 as a possible D gene (6 bases). The CDR3 runs 14 residues. The V end lost 3 bases, the J end lost 2 bases, and 14 bases lay between the germline ends. Germline V lookup: CDR1 GTSNPN, CDR2 SVGIG (reference sequence). Here the CDR3 DNA reads TGTGCCTGGAGCCCGGGACATGGGACCTACGAGCAGTACTTC. This codes for CAWSPGHGTYEQYF. Together with reference TRBV30 and TRBJ2-7, the CDR3 gives the full variable domain: SQTIHQWPATLVQPVGSPLSLECTVEGTSNPNLYWYRQAAGRGLQLLFYSVGIGQISSEVPQNLSASRPQDRQFILSSKKLLLSDSGFYLCAWSPGHGTYEQYFGPGTRLTVT.

This clonotype has a count of ten or more. V usage is TRBV7-7 and J usage is TRBJ2-7; tentatively, D is TRBD2 (6 bases). Germline V gives CDR1 SSHAT, CDR2 FNYEAQ (reference sequence). The CDR3 has 12 residues. Trimming shortened V by 5 bases and J by 6 bases, and 11 bases separated the two germline ends. Written as DNA, the CDR3 is TGTGCCAGCAGCCCCCGGGGAGGCGAGCAGTACTTC. This codes for CASSPRGGEQYF.

This clonotype turned up a few times. This chain links TRBV28 with TRBJ1-1; 7 bases are shared with TRBD1. Germline-derived CDR1 and CDR2 are MDHEN and SYDVKM. V dropped 6 bases and J dropped 3; count of bases not matched to a gene: 10. This CDR3 is 15 amino acids long. CDR3: CASRPQEGAYTEAFF. The CDR3 region has the DNA TGTGCCAGCAGACCTCAGGAGGGGGCCTACACTGAAGCTTTCTTT.

V usage is TRBV12-3 or TRBV12-4 and J usage is TRBJ1-2; possibly TRBD1 for D (6 bases). The CDR3 has 13 amino acids. Trimming cost V 6 bases and J 6 bases, with 14 bases left between them. DNA of the CDR3: TGTGCCAGCAGAACCGGGACAATCCATGGCTACACCTTC. Protein sequence: CASRTGTIHGYTF.